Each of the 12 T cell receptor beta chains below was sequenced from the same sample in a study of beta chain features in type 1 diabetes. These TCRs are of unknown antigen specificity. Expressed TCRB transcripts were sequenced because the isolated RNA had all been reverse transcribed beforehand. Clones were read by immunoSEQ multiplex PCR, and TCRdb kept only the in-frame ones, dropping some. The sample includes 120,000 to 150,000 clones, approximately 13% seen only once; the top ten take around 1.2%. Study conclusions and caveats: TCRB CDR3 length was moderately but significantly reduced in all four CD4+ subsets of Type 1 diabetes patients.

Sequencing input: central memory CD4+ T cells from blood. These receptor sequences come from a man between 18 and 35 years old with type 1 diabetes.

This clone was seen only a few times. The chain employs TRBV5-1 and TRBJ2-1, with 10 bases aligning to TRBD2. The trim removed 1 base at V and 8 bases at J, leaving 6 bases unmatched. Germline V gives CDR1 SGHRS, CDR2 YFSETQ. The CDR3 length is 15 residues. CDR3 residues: CASSLPGSGRDEQFF. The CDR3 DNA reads TGCGCCAGCAGCTTGCCGGGGAGCGGGAGGGATGAGCAGTTCTTC.

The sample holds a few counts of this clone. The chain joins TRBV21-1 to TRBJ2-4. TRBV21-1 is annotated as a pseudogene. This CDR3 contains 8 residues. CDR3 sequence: CASRIQYF. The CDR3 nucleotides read TGTGCCAGCAGGATTCAGTACTTC.

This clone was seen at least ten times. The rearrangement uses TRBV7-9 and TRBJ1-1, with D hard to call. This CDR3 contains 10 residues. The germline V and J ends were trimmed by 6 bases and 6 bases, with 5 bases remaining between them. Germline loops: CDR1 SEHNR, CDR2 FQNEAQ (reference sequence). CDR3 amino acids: CASSRPEAFF. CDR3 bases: TGTGCCAGCAGTCGACCTGAAGCTTTCTTT.

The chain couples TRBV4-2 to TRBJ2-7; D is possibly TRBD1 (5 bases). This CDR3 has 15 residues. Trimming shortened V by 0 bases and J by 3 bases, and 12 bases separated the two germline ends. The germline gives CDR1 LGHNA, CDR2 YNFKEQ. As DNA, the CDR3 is TGTGCCAGCAGCCAAGACCTGGCAAGGGGCTACGAGCAGTACTTC. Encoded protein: CASSQDLARGYEQYF.

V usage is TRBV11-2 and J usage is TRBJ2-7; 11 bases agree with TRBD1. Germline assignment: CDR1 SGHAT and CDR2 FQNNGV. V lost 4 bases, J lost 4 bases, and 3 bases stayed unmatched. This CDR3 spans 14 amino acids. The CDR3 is CASSWTGGGYEQYF. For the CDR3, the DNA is TGTGCCAGCAGCTGGACAGGGGGCGGGTACGAGCAGTACTTC.

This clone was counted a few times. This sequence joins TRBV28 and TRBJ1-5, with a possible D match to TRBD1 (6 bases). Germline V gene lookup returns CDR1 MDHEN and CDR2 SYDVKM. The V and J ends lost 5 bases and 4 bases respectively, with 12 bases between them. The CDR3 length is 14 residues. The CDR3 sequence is CASSPLQGNQPQHF. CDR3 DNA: TGTGCCAGCAGTCCCTTACAGGGTAATCAGCCCCAGCATTTT.

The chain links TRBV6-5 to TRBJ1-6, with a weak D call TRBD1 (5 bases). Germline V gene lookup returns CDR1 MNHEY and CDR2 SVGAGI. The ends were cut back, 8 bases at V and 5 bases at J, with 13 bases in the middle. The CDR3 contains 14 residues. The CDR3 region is CASRGVLDNSPLHF. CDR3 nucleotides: TGTGCCAGCCGGGGGGTCTTGGATAATTCACCCCTCCACTTT.

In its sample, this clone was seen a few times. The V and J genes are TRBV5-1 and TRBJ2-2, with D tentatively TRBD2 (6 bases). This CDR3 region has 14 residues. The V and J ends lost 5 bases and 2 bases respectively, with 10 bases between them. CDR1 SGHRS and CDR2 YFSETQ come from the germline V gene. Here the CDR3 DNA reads TGCGCCAGCAGACTAGCCACCAACACCGGGGAGCTGTTTTTT. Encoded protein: CASRLATNTGELFF.

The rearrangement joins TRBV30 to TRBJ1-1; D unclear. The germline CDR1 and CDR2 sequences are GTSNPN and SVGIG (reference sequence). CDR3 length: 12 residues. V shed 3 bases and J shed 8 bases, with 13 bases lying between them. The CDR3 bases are TGTGCCTGGAGGGGAACCTTTGCCGAAGCTTTCTTT. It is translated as CAWRGTFAEAFF.

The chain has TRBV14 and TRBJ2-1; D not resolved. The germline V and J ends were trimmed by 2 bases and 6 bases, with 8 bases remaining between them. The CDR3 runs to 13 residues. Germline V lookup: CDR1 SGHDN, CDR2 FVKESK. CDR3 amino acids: CASSQTRLNEQFF. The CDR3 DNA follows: TGTGCCAGCAGCCAAACCCGACTCAATGAGCAGTTCTTC.

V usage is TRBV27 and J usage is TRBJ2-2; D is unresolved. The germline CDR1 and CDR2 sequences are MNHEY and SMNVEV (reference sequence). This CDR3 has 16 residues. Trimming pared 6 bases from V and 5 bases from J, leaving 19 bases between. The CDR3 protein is CASRPRHRDPTGELFF. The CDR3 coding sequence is TGTGCCAGCAGACCGAGACACCGCGACCCTACCGGGGAGCTGTTTTTT.

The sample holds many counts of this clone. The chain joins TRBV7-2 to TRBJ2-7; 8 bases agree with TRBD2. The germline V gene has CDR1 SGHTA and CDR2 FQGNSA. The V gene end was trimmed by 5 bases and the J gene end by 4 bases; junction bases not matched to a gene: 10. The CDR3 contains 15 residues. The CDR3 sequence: CASSIESGGIYEQYF. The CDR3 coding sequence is TGTGCCAGCAGCATCGAGAGCGGGGGAATTTACGAGCAGTACTTC.